The clone carrying this T cell receptor beta chain has ten or more counts. The data originate from a study of identical twins. V gave up 7 bases and J gave up 4 bases, with 14 bases separating them. The germline gives CDR1 ENHRY, CDR2 SYGVKD. The CDR3 has 14 residues. TCRdb independently ran MiXCR on the 5' RACE reads; one entry per CDR3 protein. The sample lists around 370,000 distinct CDR3 sequences, roughly 9% occurring once. This chain links TRBV10-3 with TRBJ1-3, with D maybe TRBD1 (5 bases). This sequence was found in a woman between 50 and 59 years old in good health. The sequenced sample was naive T cells sorted from blood. The CDR3 DNA reads TGTGCCATCACCCGTGGACAATCCGGAAACACCATATATTTT. Its protein product is CAITRGQSGNTIYF.